Below, 29 T cell receptor beta chains from the same sample are listed, as sequenced in a study of blood T cell repertoires in COVID-19. Clones were sequenced by immunoSEQ multiplex PCR, and TCRdb holds only the in-frame ones, with some missing. In the table there are about 98,000 clones, around 72% of which are singletons. Sequencing was done on a sample of peripheral blood. These receptors originate from a man between 65 and 79 years old with acute or convalescent COVID-19.

The rearrangement joins TRBV10-3 to TRBJ2-5; perhaps TRBD2 as D (6 bases). V lost 8 bases and J 3 bases, leaving 13 bases between the germline ends. This CDR3 region has 13 residues. CDR1 ENHRY and CDR2 SYGVKD come from the germline V gene. The CDR3 region is CAIGRQREETQYF. The CDR3 coding sequence is TGTGCCATCGGGCGGCAGCGGGAAGAGACCCAGTACTTC.

V is TRBV6-5 and J is TRBJ1-1, with 7 bases lining up with TRBD1. V gave up 6 bases and J gave up 6 bases; unmatched junction bases: 7. CDR1 and CDR2 (germline): MNHEY, SVGAGI. This CDR3 contains 13 residues. CDR3 bases: TGTGCCAGCAGGACCGGACAGGTCGCTGAAGCTTTCTTT. Protein product: CASRTGQVAEAFF.

This clone was recorded once. The chain employs TRBV7-8 and TRBJ1-1, with D maybe TRBD1 (6 bases). Trimming removed 3 bases at V and 4 bases at J, with 24 bases between. The CDR3 contains 18 residues. Germline CDR1 reads SGHVS; CDR2 reads FQNEAQ. CDR3 region: CASSLVAFRGVWVTEAFF. The CDR3 coding sequence is TGTGCCAGCAGCTTGGTTGCTTTCAGGGGTGTGTGGGTCACTGAAGCTTTCTTT.

The rearrangement uses TRBV9 and TRBJ2-1; D is undetermined. Germline CDR1 SGDLS, CDR2 YYNGEE. The CDR3 spans 15 residues. The V and J ends lost 3 bases and 0 bases respectively, with 10 bases between them. The CDR3 reads CASSAVQSSYNEQFF. CDR3 bases: TGTGCCAGCAGCGCTGTACAGAGCTCCTACAATGAGCAGTTCTTC. Drawing the rest from reference TRBV9 and TRBJ2-1, the complete variable domain is DSGVTQTPKHLITATGQRVTLRCSPRSGDLSVYWYQQSLDQGLQFLIQYYNGEERAKGNILERFSAQQFPDLHSELNLSSLELGDSALYFCASSAVQSSYNEQFFGPGTRLTVL.

The chain is built from TRBV15 and TRBJ1-2; D unclear. The CDR3 is 12 amino acids. V was clipped by 0 bases and J by 8 bases, with 7 bases between them. Germline V lookup: CDR1 LNHNV, CDR2 YYDKDF (reference sequence). DNA for the CDR3: TGTGCCACCAGCAGAGAGGCAGTGGGCTACACCTTC. Residues: CATSREAVGYTF.

CDR3 amino acids: CASSTSVTDTSYEQYF. The CDR3, as DNA: TGTGCCAGCAGCACATCCGTTACGGACACCTCCTACGAGCAGTACTTC. The gene calls are TRBV9 and TRBJ2-7; maybe TRBD1 (5 bases). Trimming cost V 4 bases and J 0 bases, with 17 bases left between them. The CDR3 is 16 amino acids. CDR1 is SGDLS, CDR2 YYNGEE, per germline.

The chain carries TRBV21-1 and TRBJ2-7; TRBD2 is the table's D call, not checked against the DNA. TRBV21-1 is termed a pseudogene. The CDR3 is 14 residues long. The CDR3 DNA sequence: TGTGCCAGCAGCAAATTTCCTAGTCGGTACGAGCAGTACTTC. Its translation is CASSKFPSRYEQYF.

The chain is built from TRBV4-2 and TRBJ2-3; D not certain. The CDR3 loop spans 13 amino acids. With 0 bases removed from V and 6 bases from J, the gap between germline ends came to 7 bases. Germline V gives CDR1 LGHNA, CDR2 YNFKEQ. DNA of the CDR3: TGTGCCAGCAGCCAAGATCTAAAGGATACGCAGTATTTT. Translating gives CASSQDLKDTQYF.

DNA of the CDR3: TGTGCCAACGCGGACGACAGGGAACTTCGAGGGACTAATGAAAAACTGTTTTTT. Translated, it gives CANADDRELRGTNEKLFF. This sequence joins TRBV27 and TRBJ1-4, with 7 nucleotides matching TRBD1. The CDR3 sequence is 18 residues long. Germline assignment: CDR1 MNHEY and CDR2 SMNVEV (reference sequence). V lost 10 bases, J lost 2 bases, and 19 bases stayed unmatched.

The chain carries TRBV5-4 and TRBJ1-1, with 7 bases aligning to TRBD1. The CDR3 runs 14 residues. Trimming took 2 bases from V and 3 from J; bases not matched to a gene: 4. CDR1 SGHNT and CDR2 YYREEE come from the germline V gene (reference sequence). The CDR3 sequence: CASSFGQGDTEAFF. CDR3 nucleotide sequence: TGTGCCAGCAGCTTTGGCCAGGGGGACACTGAAGCTTTCTTT.

The V call is TRBV5-4, the J call TRBJ2-5; 7 positions match TRBD1. The CDR3 has 15 amino acids. After removal of 4 bases from V and 0 bases from J, the junction contained 6 bases not matched to a gene. The germline V gene has CDR1 SGHNT and CDR2 YYREEE (reference sequence). DNA of the CDR3: TGTGCCAGCAGCAGACACGGGACAGACCAAGAGACCCAGTACTTC. Translating it yields CASSRHGTDQETQYF.

The CDR3 region has the DNA TGTGCCAGCAGCTTGGGGTCAGGGGGGAACATTCAGTACTTC. Encoded protein: CASSLGSGGNIQYF. The chain carries TRBV5-4 and TRBJ2-4; weak D call: TRBD1 (7 bases). The length of the CDR3 is 14 residues. CDR1 SGHNT and CDR2 YYREEE come from the germline V gene (reference sequence). The V gene lost 0 bases and the J gene lost 7 bases, with 11 bases spanning the gap.

To note about this clone: Just one base apart from a much larger clone, this may be a read error. This rearrangement joins TRBV18 to TRBJ1-2; 8 nucleotides line up with TRBD1. CDR3 length: 15 residues. CDR1 KGHSH and CDR2 LQKENI come from the germline V gene. DNA for the CDR3: TGTGCCAGCTCACCACCCCCAGGGGGCGTCTATGGCTACATCTTC. This encodes CASSPPPGGVYGYIF.

This clone has a handful of counts. The chain employs TRBV4-1 and TRBJ1-1, with 7 bases aligning to TRBD1. The trim removed 4 bases at V and 3 bases at J, leaving 8 bases unmatched. This CDR3 contains 15 residues. From germline, CDR1 is MGHRA and CDR2 YSYEKL. In nucleotides, the CDR3 is TGCGCCAGCAGCCTGACAGGGTCATCGGACACTGAAGCTTTCTTT. It specifies CASSLTGSSDTEAFF.

The rearrangement links TRBV2 to TRBJ2-1, with TRBD2 identical over 11 bases. After removal of 6 bases from V and 3 bases from J, the junction contained 1 base not matched to a gene. The CDR3 covers 14 residues. Germline-derived CDR1 and CDR2 are SNHLY and FYNNEI. The CDR3 reads CASRGTSGYNEQFF. The CDR3 nucleotides are TGTGCCAGCAGAGGGACTAGCGGCTACAATGAGCAGTTCTTC. Variable domain in full (rest from reference TRBV2 and TRBJ2-1): EPEVTQTPSHQVTQMGQEVILRCVPISNHLYFYWYRQILGQKVEFLVSFYNNEISEKSEIFDDQFSVERPDGSNFTLKIRSTKLEDSAMYFCASRGTSGYNEQFFGPGTRLTVL.

V gene TRBV11-3 combines with J gene TRBJ2-3; 8 positions match TRBD2. Germline CDR1 SGHNT, CDR2 YENEEA. CDR3 length equals 17 residues. The trim removed 4 bases at V and 3 bases at J, leaving 12 bases unmatched. CDR3 sequence: CASSSRIGSGNTDTQYF. CDR3 nucleotide sequence: TGTGCCAGCAGCTCAAGGATCGGTAGCGGGAATACAGATACGCAGTATTTT.

The rearrangement uses TRBV6-5 and TRBJ2-2, with TRBD2 as a possible D gene (5 bases). CDR1 and CDR2 (germline): MNHEY, SVGAGI. The CDR3 loop spans 13 amino acids. V was clipped by 9 bases and J by 2 bases, with 10 bases between them. The CDR3 loop is CASDRGNTGELFF. As DNA, the CDR3 is TGTGCCAGTGACCGGGGAAACACCGGGGAGCTGTTTTTT.

The chain carries TRBV5-1 and TRBJ2-3; unclear D gene. Germline V CDR1 and CDR2: SGHRS, YFSETQ. Trimming took 2 bases from V and 6 from J, leaving 13 bases between them. The CDR3 totals 14 residues. CDR3 loop: CASSFWSSVDTQYF. The CDR3, as DNA: TGCGCCAGCAGCTTTTGGTCAAGCGTCGATACGCAGTATTTT.

The chain carries TRBV6-1 and TRBJ2-3, with 9 bases that match TRBD2. The CDR3 sequence is 14 residues long. V lost 10 bases and J lost 1; bases outside the gene matches: 6. Germline CDR1 and CDR2: MNHNS and SASEGT. The CDR3 DNA reads TGTGCCACCCGGAGGACTAGCGGCACAGATACGCAGTATTTT. Protein: CATRRTSGTDTQYF.

The genes are TRBV4-2 and TRBJ2-1, with 7 bases identical to TRBD2. V trimming: 3 bases; J trimming: 0 bases; junction bases outside the gene matches: 14. CDR1 is LGHNA and CDR2 is YNFKEQ in the germline V gene. The CDR3 spans 19 residues. The CDR3 sequence: CASSHPGTNRRSSYNEQFF. In nucleotides, the CDR3 is TGTGCCAGCAGCCACCCCGGGACTAACCGTAGGAGCTCCTACAATGAGCAGTTCTTC.

The chain links TRBV28 to TRBJ1-4; D perhaps matches TRBD1 (5 bases). Per the germline V gene, CDR1 is MDHEN and CDR2 is SYDVKM. Trimming took 6 bases from V and 5 from J, leaving 16 bases between them. The CDR3 has 15 amino acids. The CDR3 nucleotides are TGTGCCAGCAGCCCACCAGGGAACGGGAATGAAAAACTGTTTTTT. It is translated as CASSPPGNGNEKLFF. The variable domain in full, completed from reference TRBV28 and TRBJ1-4, reads DVKVTQSSRYLVKRTGEKVFLECVQDMDHENMFWYRQDPGLGLRLIYFSYDVKMKEKGDIPEGYSVSREKKERFSLILESASTNQTSMYLCASSPPGNGNEKLFFGSGTQLSVL.

This clone was picked up many times. V and J are TRBV11-3 and TRBJ2-1, with 11 bases that match TRBD2. The trim removed 0 bases at V and 7 bases at J, leaving 2 bases unmatched. The CDR3 totals 15 residues. CDR1 is SGHNT, CDR2 YENEEA, per germline. CDR3 nucleotide sequence: TGTGCCAGCAGCTTAGATCTAGCGGGAGGTAATGAGCAGTTCTTC. It yields the protein CASSLDLAGGNEQFF.

The rearrangement uses TRBV18 and TRBJ2-7, with a weak D call TRBD2 (6 bases). The germline CDR1 and CDR2 sequences are KGHSH and LQKENI. Trimming cost V 2 bases and J 7 bases, with 15 bases left between them. The CDR3 consists of 14 residues. The CDR3 nucleotides are TGTGCCAGCTCACCATCGGGAGATTCAAGGGAGCAGTACTTC. Its protein is CASSPSGDSREQYF.

This clone appeared a few times. The chain links TRBV5-4 to TRBJ2-5; TRBD2 aligns across 7 bases. There are 16 residues in the CDR3. The trim removed 0 bases at V and 7 bases at J, leaving 12 bases unmatched. CDR1 SGHNT and CDR2 YYREEE come from the germline V gene (reference sequence). The CDR3 coding sequence is TGTGCCAGCAGCTTGGACCGACTAGCAGGGTCCGGGACCCAGTACTTC. It is translated as CASSLDRLAGSGTQYF.

The V gene is TRBV5-4, the J gene TRBJ1-2, with 10 bases that match TRBD1. J gave up 2 bases and V 3 bases, and 7 bases lay outside the gene matches. Germline CDR1 and CDR2: SGHNT and YYREEE (reference sequence). The CDR3 is 16 amino acids. CDR3 nucleotide sequence: TGTGCCAGCAGCTCCAGTCGACAGGGGGCGAACTATGGCTACACCTTC. As protein: CASSSSRQGANYGYTF.

This clone was detected once. The chain employs TRBV30 and TRBJ1-1; maybe TRBD1 (5 bases). The germline V gene has CDR1 GTSNPN and CDR2 SVGIG (reference sequence). V lost 3 bases to trimming and J lost 5 bases, with 16 bases between them. The CDR3 extends over 14 amino acids. CDR3 loop: CAWSRGGVKTEAFF. CDR3 coding DNA: TGTGCCTGGAGCCGGGGGGGTGTCAAGACTGAAGCTTTCTTT.

This clone showed up just a few times. V usage is TRBV16 and J usage is TRBJ1-1; D gene ambiguous. CDR1 and CDR2 from the germline V gene are KGHSY and FQNENV. With 0 bases removed from V and 8 bases from J, the gap between germline ends came to 10 bases. The CDR3 length is 13 residues. The CDR3 loop is CASSQSLGREAFF. CDR3 coding DNA: TGTGCCAGCAGCCAATCACTAGGGCGGGAAGCTTTCTTT.

The chain is built from TRBV28 and TRBJ2-7, with 8 nucleotides matching TRBD1. CDR1 is MDHEN and CDR2 is SYDVKM in the germline V gene. The CDR3 totals 15 residues. The V and J ends lost 6 bases and 2 bases, in that order; junction bases with no gene match: 9. The CDR3 DNA follows: TGTGCCAGCAGCCCCCCCAGGGGGCGCCCCTACGAGCAGTACTTC. Its translation: CASSPPRGRPYEQYF.

V usage is TRBV7-9 and J usage is TRBJ2-5; D gene ambiguous. Germline loops: CDR1 SEHNR, CDR2 FQNEAQ (reference sequence). The CDR3 extends over 11 amino acids. V lost 1 base and J lost 14, with 11 bases in between. The CDR3: CASSLGQTTYF. As DNA, the CDR3 is TGTGCCAGCAGCTTAGGGCAAACTACATACTTC.